This T cell receptor beta chain was retrieved from a study of liver allograft versus peripheral blood T cells. Overall study: Comparative analysis was performed on T cell receptor repertoires from transplanted livers and from recipients' peripheral blood.

This clonotype showed up many times. MiXCR, applied by TCRdb to the reads, yields one record per CDR3 protein. The table records about 14,000 distinct CDR3 sequences, roughly 20% of them present only once. Trimming at V came to 6 bases and at J to 1 base, leaving 7 bases not matched to a gene. Germline CDR1 is MNHEY and CDR2 is SVGEGT. The CDR3 length is 17 residues. This receptor was identified in a human patient who had a liver transplant. Some of the T cells may derive from the graft donor. The chain has TRBV6-2 or TRBV6-3 and TRBJ2-1; 12 bases agree with TRBD2. As DNA, the CDR3 is TGTGCCAGCAGCCTCAGACTAGCGGGGGTGTCCTACAATGAGCAGTTCTTC. This translates into CASSLRLAGVSYNEQFF.